These 3 T cell receptor beta chains originate from one sample sequenced in a study of blood T cell repertoires in COVID-19. The data were produced by immunoSEQ multiplex PCR, yet TCRdb's version contains in-frame clones alone and is incomplete. The repertoire includes approximately 150,000 clones, around 90% of them detected once, and under 2% sits in the top ten. Sequenced sample: peripheral blood. The receptors here all came from a human donor in a cohort sampled during active COVID-19.

The chain uses TRBV6-5 and TRBJ1-1, with D tentatively TRBD1 (6 bases). Trimming removed 0 bases at V and 1 base at J, with 9 bases between. Germline V gene lookup returns CDR1 MNHEY and CDR2 SVGAGI. The CDR3 is 15 residues long. The CDR3 reads CASSYSGAWNTEAFF. DNA of the CDR3: TGTGCCAGCAGTTACTCGGGGGCCTGGAACACTGAAGCTTTCTTT.

CDR3 sequence (DNA): TGTGCCAGCAGTCAAAAGAGGTTGGGACTAGCGGGGGGGTCAGATACGCAGTATTTT. It encodes CASSQKRLGLAGGSDTQYF. This chain uses TRBV7-3 with TRBJ2-3, with TRBD2 matching over 16 bases. CDR3 length: 19 amino acids. Germline loops: CDR1 SGHTA, CDR2 FQGTGA. The trim removed 6 bases at V and 4 bases at J, leaving 13 bases unmatched. Based on the CDR3 plus reference TRBV7-3 and TRBJ2-3, the full variable domain is GAGVSQTPSNKVTEKGKYVELRCDPISGHTALYWYRQSLGQGPEFLIYFQGTGAADDSGLPNDRFFAVRPEGSVSTLKIQRTERGDSAVYLCASSQKRLGLAGGSDTQYFGPGTRLTVL.

The chain links TRBV11-2 to TRBJ1-4; TRBD1 aligns across 7 bases. V was pared by 1 base and J by 7 bases, with 3 bases of the junction left unmatched. Germline loops: CDR1 SGHAT, CDR2 FQNNGV. This CDR3 spans 14 amino acids. CDR3 sequence reads: CASSLAQGVEKLFF. The DNA of the CDR3 is TGTGCCAGCAGCTTAGCTCAGGGGGTTGAAAAACTGTTTTTT.